The following is a T cell receptor beta chain sequence with its context. Germline-derived CDR1 and CDR2 are MGHDK and SYGVNS. Trimming cost V 3 bases and J 4 bases, with 10 bases left between them. This CDR3 comprises 13 residues. This table comes from immunoSEQ multiplex PCR, and its TCRdb copy is limited to in-frame clones, with some not included. The sample has 150,000 to 200,000 clones, approximately 84% seen once. This sample was taken from a study of blood T cell repertoires in COVID-19. This chain joins TRBV25-1 and TRBJ2-7; D perhaps matches TRBD2 (6 bases). This receptor was obtained from a young man with active or convalescent COVID-19. The sequencing sample was made of peripheral blood. CDR3 sequence: CASSEGGRYEQYF. The CDR3 DNA reads as TGTGCCAGCAGTGAGGGGGGACGGTACGAGCAGTACTTC.